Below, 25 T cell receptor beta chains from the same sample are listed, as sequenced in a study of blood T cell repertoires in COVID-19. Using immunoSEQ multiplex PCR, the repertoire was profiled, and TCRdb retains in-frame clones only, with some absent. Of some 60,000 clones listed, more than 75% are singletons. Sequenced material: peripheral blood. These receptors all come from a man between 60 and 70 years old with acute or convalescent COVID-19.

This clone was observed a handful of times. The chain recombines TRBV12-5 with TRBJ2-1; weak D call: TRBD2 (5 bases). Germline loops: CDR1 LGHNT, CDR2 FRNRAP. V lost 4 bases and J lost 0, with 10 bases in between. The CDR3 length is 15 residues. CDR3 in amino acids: CASGSGTSSYNEQFF. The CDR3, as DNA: TGTGCTAGTGGTTCGGGAACGAGCTCCTACAATGAGCAGTTCTTC.

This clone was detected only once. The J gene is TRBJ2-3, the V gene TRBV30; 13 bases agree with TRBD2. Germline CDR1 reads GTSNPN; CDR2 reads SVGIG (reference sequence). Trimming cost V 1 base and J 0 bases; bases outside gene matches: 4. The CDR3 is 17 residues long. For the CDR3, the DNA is TGTGCCTGGAGTGCAAGACTAGCGGGGGGTAGCACAGATACGCAGTATTTT. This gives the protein CAWSARLAGGSTDTQYF.

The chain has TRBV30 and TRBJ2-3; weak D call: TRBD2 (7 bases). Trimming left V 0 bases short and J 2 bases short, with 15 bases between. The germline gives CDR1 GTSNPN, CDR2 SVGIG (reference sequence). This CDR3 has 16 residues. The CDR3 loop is CAWSVLGGAITDTQYF. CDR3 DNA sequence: TGTGCCTGGAGTGTACTTGGGGGGGCGATCACAGATACGCAGTATTTT.

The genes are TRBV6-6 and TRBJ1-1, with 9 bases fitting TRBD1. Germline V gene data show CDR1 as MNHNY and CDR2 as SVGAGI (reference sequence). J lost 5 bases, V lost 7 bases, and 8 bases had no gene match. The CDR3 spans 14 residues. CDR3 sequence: CASILTGGRTEAFF. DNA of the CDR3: TGTGCCAGCATACTAACAGGGGGCCGAACTGAAGCTTTCTTT.

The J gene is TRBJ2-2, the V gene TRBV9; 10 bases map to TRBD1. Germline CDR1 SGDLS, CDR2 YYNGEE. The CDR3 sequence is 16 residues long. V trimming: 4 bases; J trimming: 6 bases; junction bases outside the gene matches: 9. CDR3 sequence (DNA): TGTGCCAGCAGCTTGGACAGGGGGAATGTGGCCGGGGAGCTGTTTTTT. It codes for CASSLDRGNVAGELFF. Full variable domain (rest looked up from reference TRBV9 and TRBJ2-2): DSGVTQTPKHLITATGQRVTLRCSPRSGDLSVYWYQQSLDQGLQFLIQYYNGEERAKGNILERFSAQQFPDLHSELNLSSLELGDSALYFCASSLDRGNVAGELFFGEGSRLTVL.

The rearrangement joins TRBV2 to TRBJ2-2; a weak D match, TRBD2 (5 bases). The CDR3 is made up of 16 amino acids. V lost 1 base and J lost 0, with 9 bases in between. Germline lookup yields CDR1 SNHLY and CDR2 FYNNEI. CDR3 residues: CASSEGERTNTGELFF. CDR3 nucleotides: TGTGCCAGCAGTGAAGGGGAGCGGACGAACACCGGGGAGCTGTTTTTT.

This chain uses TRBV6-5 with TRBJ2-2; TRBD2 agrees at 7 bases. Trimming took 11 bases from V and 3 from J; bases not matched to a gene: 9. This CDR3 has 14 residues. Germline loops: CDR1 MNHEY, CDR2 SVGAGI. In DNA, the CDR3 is TGTGCCTCCTGGGGAGGGTTCGACACCGGGGAGCTGTTTTTT. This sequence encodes CASWGGFDTGELFF.

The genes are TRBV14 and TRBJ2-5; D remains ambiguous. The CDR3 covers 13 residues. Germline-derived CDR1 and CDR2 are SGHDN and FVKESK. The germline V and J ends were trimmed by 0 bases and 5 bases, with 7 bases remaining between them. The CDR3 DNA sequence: TGTGCCAGCAGCCAAGATTTTGGCGAGACCCAGTACTTC. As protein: CASSQDFGETQYF.

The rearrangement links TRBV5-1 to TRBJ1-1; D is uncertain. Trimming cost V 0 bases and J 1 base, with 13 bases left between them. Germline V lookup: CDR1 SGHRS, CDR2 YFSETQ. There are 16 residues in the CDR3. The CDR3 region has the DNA TGCGCCAGCAGCTTGGAAGGTGCAGGCCCGAACACTGAAGCTTTCTTT. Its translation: CASSLEGAGPNTEAFF. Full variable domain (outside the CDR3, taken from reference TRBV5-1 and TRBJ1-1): KAGVTQTPRYLIKTRGQQVTLSCSPISGHRSVSWYQQTPGQGLQFLFEYFSETQRNKGNFPGRFSGRQFSNSRSEMNVSTLELGDSALYLCASSLEGAGPNTEAFFGQGTRLTVV.

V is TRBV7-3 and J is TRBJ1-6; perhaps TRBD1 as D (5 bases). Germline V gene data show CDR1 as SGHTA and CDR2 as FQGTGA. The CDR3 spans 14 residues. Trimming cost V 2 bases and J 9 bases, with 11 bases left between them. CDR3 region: CASSLSGGGSPLHF. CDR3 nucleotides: TGTGCCAGCAGCTTATCCGGGGGGGGTTCACCCCTCCACTTT.

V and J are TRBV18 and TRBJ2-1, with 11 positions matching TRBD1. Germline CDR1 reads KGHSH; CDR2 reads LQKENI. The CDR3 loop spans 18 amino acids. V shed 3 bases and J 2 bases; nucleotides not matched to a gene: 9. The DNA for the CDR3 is TGTGCCAGCTCACCTGGACAGGGGGCTAGGGGGGCCTACAATGAGCAGTTCTTC. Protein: CASSPGQGARGAYNEQFF.

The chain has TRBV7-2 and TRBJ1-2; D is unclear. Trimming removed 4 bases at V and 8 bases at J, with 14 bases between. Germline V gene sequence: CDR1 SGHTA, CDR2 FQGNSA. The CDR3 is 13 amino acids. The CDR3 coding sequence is TGTGCCAGCAGCTCATACAGCTCCAAGGGCTACACCTTC. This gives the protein CASSSYSSKGYTF.

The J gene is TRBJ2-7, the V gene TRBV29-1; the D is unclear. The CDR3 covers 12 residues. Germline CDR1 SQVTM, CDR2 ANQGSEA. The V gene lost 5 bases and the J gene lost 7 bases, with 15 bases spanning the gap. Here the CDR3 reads CSVLPNFGEQYF. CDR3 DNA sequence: TGCAGCGTTCTGCCTAATTTCGGGGAGCAGTACTTC.

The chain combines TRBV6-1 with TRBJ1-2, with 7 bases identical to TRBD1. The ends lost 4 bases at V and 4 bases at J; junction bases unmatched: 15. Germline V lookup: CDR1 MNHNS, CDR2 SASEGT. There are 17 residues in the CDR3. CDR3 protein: CASSASMTGHFSYGYTF. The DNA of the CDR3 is TGTGCCAGCAGTGCTTCCATGACAGGGCATTTCTCCTATGGCTACACCTTC.

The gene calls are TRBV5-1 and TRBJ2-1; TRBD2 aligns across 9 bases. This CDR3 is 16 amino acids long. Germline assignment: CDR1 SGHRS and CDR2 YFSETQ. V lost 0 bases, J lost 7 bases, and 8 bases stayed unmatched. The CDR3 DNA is TGCGCCAGCAGCTTGGGGCGAGCGGGGGGCTTTAATGAGCAGTTCTTC. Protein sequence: CASSLGRAGGFNEQFF.

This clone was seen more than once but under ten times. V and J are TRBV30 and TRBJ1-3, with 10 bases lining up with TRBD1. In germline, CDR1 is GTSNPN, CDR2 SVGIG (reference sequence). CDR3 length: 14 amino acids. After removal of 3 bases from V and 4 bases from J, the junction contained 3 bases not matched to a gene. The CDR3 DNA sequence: TGTGCCTGGAGGGGGACAGGGGCAGGAAACACCATATATTTT. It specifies CAWRGTGAGNTIYF.

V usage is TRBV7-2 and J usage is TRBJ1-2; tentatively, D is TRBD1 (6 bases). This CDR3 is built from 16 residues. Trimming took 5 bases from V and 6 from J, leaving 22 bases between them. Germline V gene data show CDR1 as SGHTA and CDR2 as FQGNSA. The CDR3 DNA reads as TGTGCCAGCAGCCCCCAGACTCAGGGGCTTACTGATGGCTACACCTTC. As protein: CASSPQTQGLTDGYTF.

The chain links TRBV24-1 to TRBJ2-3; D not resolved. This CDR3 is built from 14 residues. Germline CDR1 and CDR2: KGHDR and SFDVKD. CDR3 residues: CAVQPTQSTDTQYF. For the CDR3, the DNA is TGTGCTGTTCAGCCTACACAGAGCACAGATACGCAGTATTTT.

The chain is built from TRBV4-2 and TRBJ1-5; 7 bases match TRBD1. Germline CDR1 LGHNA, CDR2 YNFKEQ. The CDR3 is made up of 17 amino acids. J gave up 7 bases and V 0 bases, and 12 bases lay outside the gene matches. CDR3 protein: CASSQDVGTAGRQPQHF. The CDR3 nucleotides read TGTGCCAGCAGCCAAGATGTGGGGACAGCCGGAAGGCAGCCCCAGCATTTT.

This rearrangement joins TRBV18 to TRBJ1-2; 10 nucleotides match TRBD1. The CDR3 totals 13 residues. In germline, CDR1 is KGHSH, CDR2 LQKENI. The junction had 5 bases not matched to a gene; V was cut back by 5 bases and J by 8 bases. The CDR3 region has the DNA TGTGCCAGCTCAGCAGACAGGGGGCGAGGCTACACCTTC. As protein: CASSADRGRGYTF.

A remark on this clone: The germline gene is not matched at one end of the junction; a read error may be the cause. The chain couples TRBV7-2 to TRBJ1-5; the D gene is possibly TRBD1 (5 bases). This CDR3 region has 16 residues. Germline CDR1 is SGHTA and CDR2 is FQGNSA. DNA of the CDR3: TGTGCCAGCACCGGTTTAGGGGTGGAGATAAATCAGCCCCAACATTTT. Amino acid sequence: CASTGLGVEINQPQHF. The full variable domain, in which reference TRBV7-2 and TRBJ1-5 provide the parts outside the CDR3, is GAGVSQSPSNKVTEKGKDVELRCDPISGHTALYWYRQSLGQGLEFLIYFQGNSAPDKSGLPSDRFSAERTGGSVSTLTIQRTQQEDSAVYLCASTGLGVEINQPQHFGDGTRLSIL.

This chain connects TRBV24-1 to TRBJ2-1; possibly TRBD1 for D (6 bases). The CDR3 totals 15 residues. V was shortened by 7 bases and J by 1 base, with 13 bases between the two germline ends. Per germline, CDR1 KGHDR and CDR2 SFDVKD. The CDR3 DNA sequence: TGTGCCACCAGCGGGGCAGGGGTATCCTACAATGAGCAGTTCTTC. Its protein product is CATSGAGVSYNEQFF.

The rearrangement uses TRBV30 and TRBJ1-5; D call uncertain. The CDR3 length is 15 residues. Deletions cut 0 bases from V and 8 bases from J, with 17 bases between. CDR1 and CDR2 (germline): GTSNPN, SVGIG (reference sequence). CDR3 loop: CAWSVQGPGIEPQHF. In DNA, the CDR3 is TGTGCCTGGAGTGTACAAGGGCCGGGGATTGAGCCCCAGCATTTT.

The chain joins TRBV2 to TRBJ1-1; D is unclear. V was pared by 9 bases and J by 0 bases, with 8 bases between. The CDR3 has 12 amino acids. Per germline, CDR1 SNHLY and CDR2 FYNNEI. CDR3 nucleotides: TGTGCCAGTATGGACTTGAACACTGAAGCTTTCTTT. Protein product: CASMDLNTEAFF. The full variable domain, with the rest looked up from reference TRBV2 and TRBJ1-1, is EPEVTQTPSHQVTQMGQEVILRCVPISNHLYFYWYRQILGQKVEFLVSFYNNEISEKSEIFDDQFSVERPDGSNFTLKIRSTKLEDSAMYFCASMDLNTEAFFGQGTRLTVV.

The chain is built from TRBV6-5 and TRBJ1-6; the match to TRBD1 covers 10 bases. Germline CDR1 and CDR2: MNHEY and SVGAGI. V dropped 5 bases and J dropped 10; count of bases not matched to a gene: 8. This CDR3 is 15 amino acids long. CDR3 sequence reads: CASSIDWTGGSPLHF. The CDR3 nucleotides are TGTGCCAGCAGTATAGATTGGACAGGGGGATCACCCCTCCACTTT.